This T cell receptor beta chain was recovered during a study of neurological immune-mediated disorders. Specified time point: longitudinal time-point 3. The unsorted libraries had their origin in 2 million PBMCs stored at -80 C. TCRdb ran MiXCR on the 5' RACE reads and lists one entry per CDR3 protein. The repertoire includes some 80,000 distinct CDR3 sequences, 4.3% of them detected once, and 5.7% sits in the top ten. Germline CDR1 SEHNR, CDR2 FQNEAQ (reference sequence). Trimming left V 5 bases short and J 4 bases short, with 11 bases between. The CDR3 runs 13 residues. This clonotype came up many times.

This rearrangement joins TRBV7-9 to TRBJ2-5; D remains ambiguous. This clonotype was obtained from a woman aged 60-70 years with multiple sclerosis. Sequencing was done on a sample of PBMCs. This CDR3 is CASSPYSGETQYF. The CDR3 coding sequence is TGTGCCAGCAGCCCTTACTCGGGAGAGACCCAGTACTTC.